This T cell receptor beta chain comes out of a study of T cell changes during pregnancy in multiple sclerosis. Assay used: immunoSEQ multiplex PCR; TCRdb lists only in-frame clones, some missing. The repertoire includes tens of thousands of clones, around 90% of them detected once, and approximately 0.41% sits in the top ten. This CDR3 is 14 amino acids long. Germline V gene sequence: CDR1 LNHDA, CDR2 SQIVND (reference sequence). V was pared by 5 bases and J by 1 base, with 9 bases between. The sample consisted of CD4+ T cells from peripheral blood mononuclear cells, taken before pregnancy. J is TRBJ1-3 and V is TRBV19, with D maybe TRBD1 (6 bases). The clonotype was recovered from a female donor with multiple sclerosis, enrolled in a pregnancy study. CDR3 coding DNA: TGTGCCAGTAGTGTAACAGGGTCTGGAAACACCATATATTTT. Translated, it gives CASSVTGSGNTIYF.